The rows below give T cell receptor beta chains drawn from one sample of a study of cytomegalovirus exposure and HLA in healthy donors. TCRdb keeps only in-frame clones here, not all; method: immunoSEQ multiplex PCR. The sample shows hundreds of thousands of clones, about 79% of them seen only once. The sample consisted of PBMCs. The receptors here all came from a man between 18 and 35 years old in good health and CMV-seronegative. CDR3s include the opening cysteine and the closing phenylalanine or tryptophan. The order of the fields is V gene, D gene, CDR3 length, clone size, J gene, CDR3 DNA, CDR3 protein. The D gene is left open where the match is weak. Expanded clones get a size class; other rows say once, few or many, or leave the size out.

v_gene: TRBV15; d_gene: TRBD1; len: 18; abundance: -; j_gene: TRBJ2-7; CDR3nt: TGTGCCACCAGCAGAGATTTAGGACAGGGGGGAAGGGACGACGAGCAGTACTTC; CDR3aa: CATSRDLGQGGRDDEQYF
v_gene: TRBV6-5; d_gene: -; len: 14; abundance: -; j_gene: TRBJ2-7; CDR3nt: TGTGCCAGCAGTCCCAGCGAGGCCGGGTACGAGCAGTACTTC; CDR3aa: CASSPSEAGYEQYF
v_gene: TRBV7-9; d_gene: -; len: 15; abundance: -; j_gene: TRBJ1-1; CDR3nt: TGTGCCAGCAGCTTGGGGCTGGGTTTGAACACTGAAGCTTTCTTT; CDR3aa: CASSLGLGLNTEAFF
v_gene: TRBV9; d_gene: TRBD1; len: 15; abundance: -; j_gene: TRBJ1-1; CDR3nt: TGTGCCAGCAGCCCGATGACAGGGGGGAACACTGAAGCTTTCTTT; CDR3aa: CASSPMTGGNTEAFF
v_gene: TRBV27; d_gene: -; len: 14; abundance: -; j_gene: TRBJ2-7; CDR3nt: TGTGCCAGCAGTACCGGGACACCTCACTACGAGCAGTACTTC; CDR3aa: CASSTGTPHYEQYF
v_gene: TRBV29-1; d_gene: -; len: 12; abundance: -; j_gene: TRBJ1-2; CDR3nt: TGCAGCGTCGTGCGTCGGGACTATGGCTACACCTTC; CDR3aa: CSVVRRDYGYTF
v_gene: TRBV4-3; d_gene: -; len: 15; abundance: -; j_gene: TRBJ1-1; CDR3nt: TGCGCCAGCAGCCTTCGGGCAGAGGGAAACACTGAAGCTTTCTTT; CDR3aa: CASSLRAEGNTEAFF
v_gene: TRBV5-1; d_gene: -; len: 14; abundance: few; j_gene: TRBJ1-1; CDR3nt: TGCGCCAGCAGAGGGGGGGGAATGAACACTGAAGCTTTCTTT; CDR3aa: CASRGGGMNTEAFF
v_gene: TRBV6-1; d_gene: TRBD1; len: 15; abundance: -; j_gene: TRBJ1-1; CDR3nt: TGTGCCAGCGTACAGGGGGCAGGGCCGAACACTGAAGCTTTCTTT; CDR3aa: CASVQGAGPNTEAFF
v_gene: TRBV19; d_gene: TRBD2; len: 13; abundance: once; j_gene: TRBJ2-3; CDR3nt: TGTGCCAGTAGTATACGGGAGGCAGATACGCAGTATTTT; CDR3aa: CASSIREADTQYF
v_gene: TRBV7-7; d_gene: -; len: 13; abundance: -; j_gene: TRBJ2-5; CDR3nt: TGTGCTAGCAGTAAGCTGAATTGGGAGACCCAGTACTTC; CDR3aa: CASSKLNWETQYF
v_gene: TRBV21-1; d_gene: -; len: 13; abundance: once; j_gene: TRBJ2-3; CDR3nt: TGTGCCAGCAGCAACCAGAGCACAGATACGCAGTATTTT; CDR3aa: CASSNQSTDTQYF
v_gene: TRBV7-2; d_gene: TRBD1; len: 14; abundance: -; j_gene: TRBJ1-1; CDR3nt: TGTGCCAGCAGCCCTTCAGGGGGTAATACTGAAGCTTTCTTT; CDR3aa: CASSPSGGNTEAFF
v_gene: TRBV5-1; d_gene: TRBD1; len: 15; abundance: -; j_gene: TRBJ1-1; CDR3nt: TGCGCCAGCAGCTTTCAGGGGGCGTCGGACACTGAAGCTTTCTTT; CDR3aa: CASSFQGASDTEAFF
v_gene: TRBV5-1; d_gene: TRBD1; len: 17; abundance: -; j_gene: TRBJ1-2; CDR3nt: TGCGCCAGCAGCTTGACTGGACAGGGCCGCGGGGACTATGGCTACACCTTC; CDR3aa: CASSLTGQGRGDYGYTF